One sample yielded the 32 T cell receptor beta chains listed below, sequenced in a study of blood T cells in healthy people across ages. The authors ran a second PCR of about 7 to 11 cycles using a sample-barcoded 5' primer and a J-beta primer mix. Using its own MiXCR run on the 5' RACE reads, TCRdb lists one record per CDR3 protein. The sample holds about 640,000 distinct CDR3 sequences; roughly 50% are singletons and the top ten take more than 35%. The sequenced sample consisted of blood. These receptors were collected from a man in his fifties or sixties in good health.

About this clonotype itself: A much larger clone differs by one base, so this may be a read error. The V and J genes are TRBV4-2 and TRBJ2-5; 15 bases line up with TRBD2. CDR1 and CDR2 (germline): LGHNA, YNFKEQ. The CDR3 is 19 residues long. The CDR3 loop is CASCQGVGTSGGRQETQYF. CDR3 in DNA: TGTGCCAGCTGCCAAGGTGTTGGGACTAGCGGGGGGCGCCAAGAGACCCAGTACTTC.

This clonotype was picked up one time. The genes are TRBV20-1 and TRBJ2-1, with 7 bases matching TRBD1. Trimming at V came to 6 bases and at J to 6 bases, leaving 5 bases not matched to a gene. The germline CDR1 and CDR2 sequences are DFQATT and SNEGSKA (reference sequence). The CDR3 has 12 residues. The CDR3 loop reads CSAPRQGNEQFF. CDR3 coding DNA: TGCAGTGCACCAAGACAGGGCAATGAGCAGTTCTTC.

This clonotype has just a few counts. The CDR3 sequence is CASSLPAREDTGELFF. The CDR3 coding sequence is TGTGCCAGCAGCTTGCCTGCCAGGGAGGACACCGGGGAGCTGTTTTTT. The chain recombines TRBV5-5 with TRBJ2-2, with D perhaps matching TRBD2 (6 bases). V was pared by 1 base and J by 3 bases, with 13 bases between. CDR1 is SGHKS, CDR2 YYEKEE, per germline (reference sequence). The CDR3 has 16 amino acids.

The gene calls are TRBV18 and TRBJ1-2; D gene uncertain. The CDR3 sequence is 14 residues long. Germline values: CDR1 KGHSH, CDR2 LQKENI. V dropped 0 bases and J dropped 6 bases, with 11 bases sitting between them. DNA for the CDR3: TGTGCCAGCTCACCACCGGACTTAGCGAATGGCTACACCTTC. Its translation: CASSPPDLANGYTF.

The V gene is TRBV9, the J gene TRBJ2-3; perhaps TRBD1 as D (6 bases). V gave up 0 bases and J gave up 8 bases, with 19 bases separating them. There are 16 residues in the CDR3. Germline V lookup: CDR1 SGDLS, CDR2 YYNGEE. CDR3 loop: CASSVVNGQPGGTQYF. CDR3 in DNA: TGTGCCAGCAGCGTAGTGAACGGACAGCCCGGAGGTACGCAGTATTTT.

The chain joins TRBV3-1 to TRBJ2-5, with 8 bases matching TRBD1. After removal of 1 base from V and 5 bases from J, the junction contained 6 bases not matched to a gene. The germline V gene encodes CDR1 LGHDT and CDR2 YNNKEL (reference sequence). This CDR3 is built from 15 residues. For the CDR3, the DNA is TGTGCCAGCAGCCAAGGTGCAGGGGGCACGGAGACCCAGTACTTC. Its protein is CASSQGAGGTETQYF.

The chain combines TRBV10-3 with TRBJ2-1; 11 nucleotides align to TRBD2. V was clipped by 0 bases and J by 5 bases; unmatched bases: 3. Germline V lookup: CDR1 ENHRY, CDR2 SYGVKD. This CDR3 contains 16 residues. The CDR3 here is CAISESTSGGNNEQFF. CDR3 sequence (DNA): TGTGCCATCAGTGAGTCCACTAGCGGGGGCAACAATGAGCAGTTCTTC.

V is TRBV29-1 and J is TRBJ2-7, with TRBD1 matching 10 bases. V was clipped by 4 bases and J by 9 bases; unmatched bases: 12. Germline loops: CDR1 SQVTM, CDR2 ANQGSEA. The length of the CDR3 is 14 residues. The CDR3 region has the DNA TGCAGCGTTGCAGTGACAGGGGGCGGCGGGGGGCAGTACTTC. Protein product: CSVAVTGGGGGQYF.

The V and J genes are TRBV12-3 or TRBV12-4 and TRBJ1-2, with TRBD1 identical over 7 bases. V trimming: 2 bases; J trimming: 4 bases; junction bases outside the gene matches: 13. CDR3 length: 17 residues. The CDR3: CASSLRGRGTLSYGYTF. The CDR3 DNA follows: TGTGCCAGCAGTTTACGTGGCAGGGGGACCCTAAGCTATGGCTACACCTTC.

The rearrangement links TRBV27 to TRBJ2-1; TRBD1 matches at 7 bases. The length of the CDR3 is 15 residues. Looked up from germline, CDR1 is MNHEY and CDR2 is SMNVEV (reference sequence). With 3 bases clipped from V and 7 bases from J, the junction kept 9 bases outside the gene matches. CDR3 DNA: TGTGCCAGCAGTTTTGATAGGGGGCTAAGGAATGAGCAGTTCTTC. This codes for CASSFDRGLRNEQFF.

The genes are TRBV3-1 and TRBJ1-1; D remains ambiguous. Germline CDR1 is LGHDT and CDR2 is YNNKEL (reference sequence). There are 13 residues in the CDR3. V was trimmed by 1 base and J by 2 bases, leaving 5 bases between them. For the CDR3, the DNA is TGTGCCAGCAGCCAAGTGCCCAACACTGAAGCTTTCTTT. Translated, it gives CASSQVPNTEAFF.

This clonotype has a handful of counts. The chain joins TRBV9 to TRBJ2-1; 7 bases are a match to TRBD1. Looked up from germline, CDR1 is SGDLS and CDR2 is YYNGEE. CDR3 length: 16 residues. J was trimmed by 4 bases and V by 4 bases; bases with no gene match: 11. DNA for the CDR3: TGTGCCAGCAGCCCTTCTAGGGGGCGCAAATACAATGAGCAGTTCTTC. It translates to CASSPSRGRKYNEQFF.

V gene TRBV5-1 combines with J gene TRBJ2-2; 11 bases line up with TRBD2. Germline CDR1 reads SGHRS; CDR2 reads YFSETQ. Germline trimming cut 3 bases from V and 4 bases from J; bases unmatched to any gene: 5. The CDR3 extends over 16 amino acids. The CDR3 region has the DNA TGCGCCAGCAGCTCGGACGGGACTAGCGGCACCGGGGAGCTGTTTTTT. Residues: CASSSDGTSGTGELFF.

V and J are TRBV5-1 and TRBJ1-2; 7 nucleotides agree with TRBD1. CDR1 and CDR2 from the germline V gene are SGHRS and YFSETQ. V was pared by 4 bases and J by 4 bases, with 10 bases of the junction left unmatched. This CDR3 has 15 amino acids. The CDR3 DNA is TGCGCCAGCAGCCGCTCCGAACAGGGGAGCTATGGCTACACCTTC. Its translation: CASSRSEQGSYGYTF. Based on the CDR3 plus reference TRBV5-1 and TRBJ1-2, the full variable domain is KAGVTQTPRYLIKTRGQQVTLSCSPISGHRSVSWYQQTPGQGLQFLFEYFSETQRNKGNFPGRFSGRQFSNSRSEMNVSTLELGDSALYLCASSRSEQGSYGYTFGSGTRLTVV.

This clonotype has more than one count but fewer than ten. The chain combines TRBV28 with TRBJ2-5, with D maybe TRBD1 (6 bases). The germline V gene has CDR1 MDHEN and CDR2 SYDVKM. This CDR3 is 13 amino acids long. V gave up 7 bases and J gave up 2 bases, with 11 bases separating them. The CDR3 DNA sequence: TGTGCCAGCACACGACAGGATCAAGAGACCCAGTACTTC. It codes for CASTRQDQETQYF.

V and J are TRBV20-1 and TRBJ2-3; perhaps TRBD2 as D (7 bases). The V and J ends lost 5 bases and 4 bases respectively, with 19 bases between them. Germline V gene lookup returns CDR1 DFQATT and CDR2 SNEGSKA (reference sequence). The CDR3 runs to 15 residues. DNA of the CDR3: TGCAGTGCTTCTCTAGCGGCGGAGGGGGCAGATACGCAGTATTTT. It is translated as CSASLAAEGADTQYF.

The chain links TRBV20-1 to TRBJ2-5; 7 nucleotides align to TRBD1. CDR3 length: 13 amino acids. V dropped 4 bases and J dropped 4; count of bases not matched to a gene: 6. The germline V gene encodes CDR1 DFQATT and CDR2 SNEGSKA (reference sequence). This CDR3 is CSATLTGRETQYF. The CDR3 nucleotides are TGCAGTGCTACCCTGACAGGGAGAGAGACCCAGTACTTC.

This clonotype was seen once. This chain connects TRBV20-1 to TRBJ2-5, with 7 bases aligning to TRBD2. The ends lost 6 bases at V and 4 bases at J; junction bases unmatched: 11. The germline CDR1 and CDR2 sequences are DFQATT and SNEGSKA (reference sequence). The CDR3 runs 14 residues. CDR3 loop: CSATSDGGGETQYF. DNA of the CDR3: TGCAGTGCAACTTCCGATGGGGGGGGAGAGACCCAGTACTTC.

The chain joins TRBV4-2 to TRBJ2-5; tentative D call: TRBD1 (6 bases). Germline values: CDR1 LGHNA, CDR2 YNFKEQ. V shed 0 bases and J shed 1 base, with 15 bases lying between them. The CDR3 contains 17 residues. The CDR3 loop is CASSQDLVRGLQETQYF. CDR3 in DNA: TGTGCCAGCAGCCAAGACCTAGTCAGGGGCCTCCAAGAGACCCAGTACTTC.

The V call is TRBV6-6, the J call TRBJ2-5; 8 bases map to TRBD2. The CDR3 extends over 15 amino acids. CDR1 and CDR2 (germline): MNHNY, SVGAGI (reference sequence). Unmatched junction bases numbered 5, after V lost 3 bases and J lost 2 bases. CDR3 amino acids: CASSYLRGGQETQYF. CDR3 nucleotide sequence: TGTGCCAGCAGTTATTTACGGGGGGGACAAGAGACCCAGTACTTC.

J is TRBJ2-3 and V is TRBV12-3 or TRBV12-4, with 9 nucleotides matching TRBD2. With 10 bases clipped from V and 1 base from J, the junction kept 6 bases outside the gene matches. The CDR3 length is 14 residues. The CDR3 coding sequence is TGTGCCACTTCAGCGGGGGGCGGCACAGATACGCAGTATTTT. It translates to CATSAGGGTDTQYF.

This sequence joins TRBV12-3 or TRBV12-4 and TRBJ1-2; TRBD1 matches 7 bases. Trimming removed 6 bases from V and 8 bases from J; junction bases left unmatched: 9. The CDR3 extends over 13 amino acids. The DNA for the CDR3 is TGTGCCAGCAGGCGACTGACAGGGATCGGCTACACCTTC. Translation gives CASRRLTGIGYTF.

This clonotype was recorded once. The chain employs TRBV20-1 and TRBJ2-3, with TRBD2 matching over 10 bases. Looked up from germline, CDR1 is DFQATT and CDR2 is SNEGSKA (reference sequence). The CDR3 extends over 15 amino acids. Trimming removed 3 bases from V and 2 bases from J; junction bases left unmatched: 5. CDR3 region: CSASWLAGATDTQYF. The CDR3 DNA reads TGCAGTGCTAGCTGGCTAGCGGGGGCCACAGATACGCAGTATTTT.

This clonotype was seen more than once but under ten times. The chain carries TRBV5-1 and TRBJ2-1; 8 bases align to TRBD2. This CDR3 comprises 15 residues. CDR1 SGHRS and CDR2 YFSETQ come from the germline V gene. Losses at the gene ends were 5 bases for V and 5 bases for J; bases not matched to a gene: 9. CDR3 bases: TGCGCCAGCAGGCCCCTCGGGGGGGGCGACAATGAGCAGTTCTTC. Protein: CASRPLGGGDNEQFF.

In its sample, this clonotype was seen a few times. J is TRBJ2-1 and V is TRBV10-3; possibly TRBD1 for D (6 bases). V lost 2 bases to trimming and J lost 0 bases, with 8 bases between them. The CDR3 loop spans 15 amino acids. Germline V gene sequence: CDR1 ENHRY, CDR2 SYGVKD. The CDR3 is CAISEGQFSYNEQFF. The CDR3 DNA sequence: TGTGCCATCAGTGAGGGACAGTTCTCCTACAATGAGCAGTTCTTC.

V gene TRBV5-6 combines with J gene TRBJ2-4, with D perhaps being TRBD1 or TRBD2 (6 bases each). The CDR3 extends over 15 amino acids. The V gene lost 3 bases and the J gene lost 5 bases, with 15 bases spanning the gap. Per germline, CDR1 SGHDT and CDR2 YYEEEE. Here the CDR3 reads CASSSGWGAQNIQYF. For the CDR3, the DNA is TGTGCCAGCAGCTCTGGGTGGGGGGCCCAAAACATTCAGTACTTC.

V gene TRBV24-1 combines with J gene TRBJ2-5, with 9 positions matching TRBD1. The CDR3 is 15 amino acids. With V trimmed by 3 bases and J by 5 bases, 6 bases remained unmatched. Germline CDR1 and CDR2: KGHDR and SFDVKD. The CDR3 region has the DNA TGTGCCACCAGTGATGGGACAGGGTCAGGGGAGACCCAGTACTTC. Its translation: CATSDGTGSGETQYF.

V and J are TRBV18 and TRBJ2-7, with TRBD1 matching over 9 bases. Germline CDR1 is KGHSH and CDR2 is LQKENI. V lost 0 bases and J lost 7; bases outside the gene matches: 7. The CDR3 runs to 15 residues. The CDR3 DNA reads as TGTGCCAGCTCACCACCGGGACAGGGTTTCGGGGAGCAGTACTTC. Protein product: CASSPPGQGFGEQYF.

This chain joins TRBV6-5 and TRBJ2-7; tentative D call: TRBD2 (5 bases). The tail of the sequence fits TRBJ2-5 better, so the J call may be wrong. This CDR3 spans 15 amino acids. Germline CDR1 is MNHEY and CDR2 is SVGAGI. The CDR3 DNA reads TGTGCCAGCAGTTACCCCGGACTTCTGGGAGAGACCCAGTACTTC. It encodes CASSYPGLLGETQYF.

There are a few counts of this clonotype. Here the CDR3 reads CASTPARGSDTQYF. In nucleotides, the CDR3 is TGTGCCAGCACCCCGGCTAGGGGGTCAGATACGCAGTATTTT. The chain combines TRBV7-9 with TRBJ2-3; perhaps TRBD1 as D (6 bases). The V gene's germline CDR1 is SEHNR and CDR2 FQNEAQ (reference sequence). The CDR3 extends over 14 amino acids. Trimming shortened V by 7 bases and J by 4 bases, and 15 bases separated the two germline ends.

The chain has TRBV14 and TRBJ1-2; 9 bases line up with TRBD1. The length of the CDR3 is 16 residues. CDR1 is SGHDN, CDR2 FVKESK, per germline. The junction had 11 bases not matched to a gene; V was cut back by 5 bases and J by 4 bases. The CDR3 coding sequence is TGTGCCAGCAGCGACCAGGGACAGGGCCCCGTCTATGGCTACACCTTC. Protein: CASSDQGQGPVYGYTF.

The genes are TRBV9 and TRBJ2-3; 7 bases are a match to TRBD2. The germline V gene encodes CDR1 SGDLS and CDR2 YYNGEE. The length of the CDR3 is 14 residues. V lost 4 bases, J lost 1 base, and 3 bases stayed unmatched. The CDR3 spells CASSRTSGTDTQYF. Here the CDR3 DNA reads TGTGCCAGCAGCAGGACTAGTGGCACAGATACGCAGTATTTT.